Listed below are T cell receptor beta chains from one sample, sequenced in a study of cytomegalovirus exposure and HLA in healthy donors. This table comes from immunoSEQ multiplex PCR, and its TCRdb copy is limited to in-frame clones, with some not included. This table has about 160,000 clones, roughly 80% appearing once. Material for sequencing was PBMCs. These TCRs come from a man between 18 and 35 years old in good health and CMV-seropositive. Both conserved end residues are part of each CDR3. A D gene is named only where the DNA matches it firmly. Part of the rows lack a size; the others show once, few, many or a class for expanded clones.

16,TRBD2,TRBV11-2,TRBJ2-1,-,TGTGCCAGCAGCCCGGATGTTAGCGGGGTCCCAGGTGAGCAGTTCTTC,CASSPDVSGVPGEQFF
17,TRBD1,TRBV19,TRBJ2-3,once,TGTGCCAGTAGTATAGATGGGGGGACAGGGCGCACAGATACGCAGTATTTT,CASSIDGGTGRTDTQYF
13,TRBD1,TRBV6-4,TRBJ1-1,-,TGTGCCAGCAGTGAGGGACAGGGGGCGTGGAAGACTTTC,CASSEGQGAWKTF
14,-,TRBV28,TRBJ1-4,-,TGTGCCAGCAGTTTAACAGGGTTGGGTGAAAAACTGTTTTTT,CASSLTGLGEKLFF
13,-,TRBV19,TRBJ2-7,-,TGTGCCAGTAGTATCAGCAGGGAATACGAGCAGTACTTC,CASSISREYEQYF
16,-,TRBV11-2,TRBJ1-4,-,TGTGCCAGCAGCTTATACCCACTGGCAGGGTATGAAAAACTGTTTTTT,CASSLYPLAGYEKLFF
16,-,TRBV5-1,TRBJ2-7,-,TGCGCCAGCAGCTTGGCCGGAATAGTGGGGGGATACGAGCAGTACTTC,CASSLAGIVGGYEQYF
16,TRBD1,TRBV11-2,TRBJ2-2,-,TGTGCCAGCAGCTTAGGACAGGGACCGCTCACCGGGGAGCTGTTTTTT,CASSLGQGPLTGELFF
12,TRBD2,TRBV30,TRBJ2-7,-,TGTGCCTGGACGGGACTAGAAGGCGAGCAGTACTTC,CAWTGLEGEQYF
14,TRBD2,TRBV29-1,TRBJ2-3,-,TGCAGCGTTGTTGAGAGCGGGAGAACAGATACGCAGTATTTT,CSVVESGRTDTQYF
14,-,TRBV15,TRBJ1-4,-,TGTGCCACCTACCCGGGGGAAACTAATGAAAAACTGTTTTTT,CATYPGETNEKLFF
17,-,TRBV5-6,TRBJ2-7,-,TGTGCCAGCAGCCTAGAGGGGAAGTGGGGGCCTTCCTACGAGCAGTACTTC,CASSLEGKWGPSYEQYF
12,TRBD2,TRBV29-1,TRBJ2-3,-,TGCAGCGCTGGACTAGTCACAGATACGCAGTATTTT,CSAGLVTDTQYF
12,-,TRBV7-2,TRBJ2-1,-,TGTGCCAGCAGCTTAGTCGGCAATGAGCAGTTCTTC,CASSLVGNEQFF
11,-,TRBV27,TRBJ2-7,-,TGTGCCAGCACCACAGGAGGGGAGCAGTACTTC,CASTTGGEQYF
13,-,TRBV29-1,TRBJ2-1,once,TGCAGCAGCCTCCTCGGGAGTCTTAATGAGCAGTTCTTC,CSSLLGSLNEQFF
15,-,TRBV28,TRBJ1-2,-,TGTGCCAGCAACACAGGAGGAGGGGTTCGATATGGCTACACCTTC,CASNTGGGVRYGYTF
16,-,TRBV5-1,TRBJ2-2,-,TGCGCCAGCACCTTTATCCTAGGAGCCGAAACCGGGGAGCTGTTTTTT,CASTFILGAETGELFF